This note documents a single T cell receptor beta chain sequence. Its antigen is undetermined. The data belong to a study of shared clonotypes between healthy human individuals. The study, taken as a whole, reports: Non-shared clonotypes were found to have lower generation probabilities than the clonotypes that were shared by all four of the sorted-subset donors.

This CDR3 spans 13 amino acids. Germline V gene sequence: CDR1 KGHSH, CDR2 LQKENI. V dropped 1 base and J dropped 5 bases, with 6 bases sitting between them. The protocol was immunoSEQ multiplex PCR, while the TCRdb copy is restricted to in-frame clones and leaves out a portion. There are around 750,000 clones in the sample; about 74% occur only once, and approximately 1.6% lies in the top ten. This receptor was obtained from a woman aged 25 to 39 in good health. This chain links TRBV18 with TRBJ2-1; D remains unclear. Sequenced input: memory CD4+ T cells sorted from blood. The subset denotes: CD45RA-negative fraction. The CDR3 DNA reads TGTGCCAGCTCACCACTGCACAACAATGAGCAGTTCTTC. Amino acid sequence: CASSPLHNNEQFF.